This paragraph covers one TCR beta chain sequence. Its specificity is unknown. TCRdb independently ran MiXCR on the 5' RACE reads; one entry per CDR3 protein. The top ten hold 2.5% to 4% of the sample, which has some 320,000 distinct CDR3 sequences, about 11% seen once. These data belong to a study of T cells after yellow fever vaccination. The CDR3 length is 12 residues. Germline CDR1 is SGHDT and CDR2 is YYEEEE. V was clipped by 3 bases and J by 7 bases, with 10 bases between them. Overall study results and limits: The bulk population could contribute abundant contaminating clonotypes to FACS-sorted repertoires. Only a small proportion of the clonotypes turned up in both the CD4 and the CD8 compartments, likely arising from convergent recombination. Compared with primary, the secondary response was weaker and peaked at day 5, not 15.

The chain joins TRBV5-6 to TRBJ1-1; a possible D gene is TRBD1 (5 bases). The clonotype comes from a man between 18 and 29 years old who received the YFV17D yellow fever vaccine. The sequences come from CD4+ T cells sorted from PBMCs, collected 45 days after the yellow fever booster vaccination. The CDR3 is CASSSSGIEAFF. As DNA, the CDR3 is TGTGCCAGCAGCTCCTCAGGGATTGAAGCTTTCTTT.